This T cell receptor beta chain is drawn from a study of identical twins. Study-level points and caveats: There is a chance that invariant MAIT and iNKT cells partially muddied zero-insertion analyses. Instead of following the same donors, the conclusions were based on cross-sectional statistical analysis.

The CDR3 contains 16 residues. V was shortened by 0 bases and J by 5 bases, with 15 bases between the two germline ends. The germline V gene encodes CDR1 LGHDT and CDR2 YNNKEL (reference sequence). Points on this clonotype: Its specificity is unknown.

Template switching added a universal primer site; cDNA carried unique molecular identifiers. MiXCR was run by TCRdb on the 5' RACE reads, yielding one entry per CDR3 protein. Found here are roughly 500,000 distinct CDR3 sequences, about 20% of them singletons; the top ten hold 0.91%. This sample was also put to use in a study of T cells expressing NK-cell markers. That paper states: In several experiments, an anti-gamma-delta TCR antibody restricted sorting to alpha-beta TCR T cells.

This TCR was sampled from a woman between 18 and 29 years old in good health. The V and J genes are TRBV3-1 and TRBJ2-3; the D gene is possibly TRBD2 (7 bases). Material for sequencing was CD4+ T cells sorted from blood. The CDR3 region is CASSQEWSGGRDTQYF. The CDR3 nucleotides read TGTGCCAGCAGCCAAGAATGGTCGGGGGGCAGAGATACGCAGTATTTT.